The rows below give T cell receptor beta chains drawn from one sample of a study of T cell responses to AZD1222 COVID-19 vaccine. Assay: immunoSEQ multiplex PCR; the TCRdb copy retains only in-frame clones and omits some. The table records fewer than 120,000 clones, about 95% of them present only once. The source material was peripheral blood, sampled 28 days after the second AZD1222 dose. The receptors shown here come from an adult who received the AZD1222 COVID-19 vaccine. Both conserved end residues are part of each CDR3. D genes are given only for firm matches. Only part of the rows carry a size: once, few, many, or a class if the clone is expanded.

D	V	size	J	DNA	CDR3
TRBD1	TRBV10-3	.	TRBJ2-1	TGTGCCATCAGGGACAGGGCCTACAATGAGCAGTTCTTC	CAIRDRAYNEQFF
.	TRBV19	.	TRBJ2-2	TGTGCCAGTAGTAGAGGCGGAGGGGTCGGCACCGGGGAGCTGTTTTTT	CASSRGGGVGTGELFF
TRBD2	TRBV6-2/TRBV6-3	.	TRBJ2-5	TGTGCCAGCAGTTTCCTAAAGCGGGAGATGCCCCAGTACTTC	CASSFLKREMPQYF
.	TRBV14	.	TRBJ1-3	TGTGCCAGCAGCCAACCAAGGAACACCGACACCATATATTTT	CASSQPRNTDTIYF
.	TRBV20-1	.	TRBJ1-1	TGCAGTGCTAGACTCACTGAAGCTTTCTTT	CSARLTEAFF
.	TRBV15	.	TRBJ1-4	TGTGCCACCAGCAGAGAGTGGCAGAGAAATGAAAAACTGTTTTTT	CATSREWQRNEKLFF
TRBD1	TRBV11-2	.	TRBJ2-7	TGTGCCAGCAGCTCCGGGACAGTTTACGAGCAGTACTTC	CASSSGTVYEQYF
TRBD1	TRBV6-2/TRBV6-3	.	TRBJ2-7	TGTGCCAGCAGTTATCACTGGACAGGAGATTACGAGCAGTACTTC	CASSYHWTGDYEQYF
.	TRBV10-2	once	TRBJ1-5	TGCGCCAGCACCGCGGGACACTTCAATCAGCCCCAGCATTTT	CASTAGHFNQPQHF
.	TRBV5-1	.	TRBJ1-5	TGCGCCAGCAGCTTGGAGGGACAAATTAATCAGCCCCAGCATTTT	CASSLEGQINQPQHF
TRBD2	TRBV9	.	TRBJ2-7	TGTGCCAGCTCCCCTCTCTCTGGACTAGCCCTAGACGATACCTACGAGCAGTACTTC	CASSPLSGLALDDTYEQYF
.	TRBV12-3/TRBV12-4	.	TRBJ1-2	TGTGCCAGCAGTTGGGGCAGGCTCTATGGCTACACCTTC	CASSWGRLYGYTF
.	TRBV25-1	.	TRBJ1-3	TGTGCCAGCAGCGGATTTAGGGGATCTGGAAACACCATATATTTT	CASSGFRGSGNTIYF
TRBD2	TRBV5-1	.	TRBJ2-1	TGCGCCAGCAGCTTAGTAGCGGGGAGTTACAATGAGCAGTTCTTC	CASSLVAGSYNEQFF
.	TRBV29-1	.	TRBJ1-1	TGCAGCGCCCCCGCCCCCCCGCAGGGGACGAACACTGAAGCTTTCTTT	CSAPAPPQGTNTEAFF
.	TRBV3-1/TRBV3-2	.	TRBJ2-5	TGTGCCAGCCGTATCGAAGGAGGAGACGAAGAGACCCAGTACTTC	CASRIEGGDEETQYF
.	TRBV4-1	.	TRBJ1-6	TGCGCCAGCAGTCCCCACGGGGTACTCTCACCCCTCCACTTT	CASSPHGVLSPLHF
.	TRBV18	.	TRBJ1-2	TGTGCCAGCTCACCGGGGGAAAACTATGGCTACACCTTC	CASSPGENYGYTF
.	TRBV7-9	.	TRBJ1-1	TGTGCCAGCAGCTTATTGTACGGTCGAGGCACTGAAGCTTTCTTT	CASSLLYGRGTEAFF
.	TRBV7-6	.	TRBJ1-5	TGTGCCAGCAGCCCGCGGGCAGGGAATAGCAATCAGCCCCAGCATTTT	CASSPRAGNSNQPQHF
.	TRBV3-1/TRBV3-2	few	TRBJ1-2	TGTGCCAGCAGCCAACTTTTACAGACCTATGGCTACACCTTC	CASSQLLQTYGYTF
.	TRBV15	.	TRBJ1-5	TGTGCCACCAGCAGTCGACCGATCCGGCACAGCAATCAGCCCCAGCATTTT	CATSSRPIRHSNQPQHF
TRBD1	TRBV4-2	.	TRBJ1-5	TGTGCCAGCAGCCAGGAGACAGGGCTACAGGGGCAGCCCCAGCATTTT	CASSQETGLQGQPQHF
.	TRBV27	.	TRBJ2-7	TGTGCCAGCAGTTCCCCCGGACAGTTCCGGGACGAGCAGTACTTC	CASSSPGQFRDEQYF
TRBD1	TRBV29-1	.	TRBJ2-3	TGCAGCGGACACAGGGGGCGAGCAGATACGCAGTATTTT	CSGHRGRADTQYF
TRBD2	TRBV5-5	.	TRBJ2-2	TGTGCCACCCTTCTACTAGCGGGAGAGTTCGGCGGGGAGCTGTTTTTT	CATLLLAGEFGGELFF
.	TRBV29-1	.	TRBJ1-2	TGCAGCGTTCCAAGGCCTAGTGGCTACACCTTC	CSVPRPSGYTF
.	TRBV5-1	.	TRBJ2-4	TGCGCCAGCAGCTTGGCCGGAGGGGGCCTAAACATTCAGTACTTC	CASSLAGGGLNIQYF
TRBD1	TRBV5-1	once	TRBJ1-4	TGCGCCAGCAGCTTCGGGACAGGGTATGAAAAACTGTTTTTT	CASSFGTGYEKLFF
.	TRBV3-1/TRBV3-2	.	TRBJ2-4	TGTGCCAGCAGCCAACCCCAGGGCCTAGCCAAAAACATTCAGTACTTC	CASSQPQGLAKNIQYF
TRBD1	TRBV13	.	TRBJ2-7	TGTGCCAGCAGCTCCAGAAATCCGTCCGGGACAGAATTCAATTACGAGCAGTACTTC	CASSSRNPSGTEFNYEQYF
TRBD1	TRBV5-6	.	TRBJ1-1	TGTGCCAGCAGCTGGGGACAGTATATGAACACTGAAGCTTTCTTT	CASSWGQYMNTEAFF
.	TRBV4-2	.	TRBJ1-5	TGTGCCAGCAGCCCAGGGGATAGCTATAGCAATCAGCCCCAGCATTTT	CASSPGDSYSNQPQHF
.	TRBV3-1/TRBV3-2	.	TRBJ1-1	TGTGCCAGCAGCCAAGATAACCGTCTAAACACTGAAGCTTTCTTT	CASSQDNRLNTEAFF
.	TRBV6-2/TRBV6-3	.	TRBJ1-1	TGTGCCAGCACCCCCCTAGGACAGACGATTAACACTGAAGCTTTCTTT	CASTPLGQTINTEAFF
.	TRBV30	once	TRBJ1-2	TGTGCCTGGGGACACCCTGGGGACTATGGCTACACCTTC	CAWGHPGDYGYTF
.	TRBV6-1	.	TRBJ1-1	TGTGCCAGCAGTGAAGTCCTGGGGGACCACACTGAAGCTTTCTTT	CASSEVLGDHTEAFF
.	TRBV6-5	.	TRBJ1-2	TGTGCCAGCAGTTACTCGGGGAGGTTGGACTATGGCTACACCTTC	CASSYSGRLDYGYTF
.	TRBV5-5	.	TRBJ1-4	TGTGCCAGCAGCTTACAGGGTTGGGGAACTAATGAAAAACTGTTTTTT	CASSLQGWGTNEKLFF
TRBD1	TRBV18	.	TRBJ1-6	TGTGCCAGCTCACCAAGGACAGGGGTTAATTCACCCCTCCACTTT	CASSPRTGVNSPLHF
.	TRBV24-1	.	TRBJ2-7	TGTGCCACCAGTGACGGCTACGAGCAGTACTTC	CATSDGYEQYF
.	TRBV27	.	TRBJ1-5	TGTGCCAGCAGTACGCTTCAGGGAGATAATCAGCCCCAGCATTTT	CASSTLQGDNQPQHF
.	TRBV3-1/TRBV3-2	.	TRBJ1-2	TGTGCCAGCAGCCAAGAGGGGGCCGGCTATGGCTACACCTTC	CASSQEGAGYGYTF
.	TRBV15	.	TRBJ1-4	TGTGCCACCAGCAGACAAAGACCTGCAACTAATGAAAAACTGTTTTTT	CATSRQRPATNEKLFF
TRBD1	TRBV2	.	TRBJ1-5	TGTGCCAGCAGTGCCACCAGGGGGCGTTCGGACCAGCCCCAGCATTTT	CASSATRGRSDQPQHF
.	TRBV28	.	TRBJ1-1	TGTGCCAGCAGGCGAACCGGGACAACCCCCGAAGCTTTCTTT	CASRRTGTTPEAFF
.	TRBV2	.	TRBJ1-5	TGTGCCAGCAGTGAATCGGGGCACAGCAATCAGCCCCAGCATTTT	CASSESGHSNQPQHF
TRBD1	TRBV2	once	TRBJ1-2	TGTGCCAGCAGTTCCAGGGGGGTAAACTATGGCTACACCTTC	CASSSRGVNYGYTF
TRBD1	TRBV19	.	TRBJ1-5	TGTGCCAGTAGTCCCCTTGACAGGGGTGTCAATCAGCCCCAGCATTTT	CASSPLDRGVNQPQHF
.	TRBV12-3/TRBV12-4	.	TRBJ2-5	TGTGCCAGCAGTTACCGGGTTCAAGAGACCCAGTACTTC	CASSYRVQETQYF
.	TRBV19	.	TRBJ1-2	TGTGCCACCACGTCCGGACTTTATGGCTACACCTTC	CATTSGLYGYTF
TRBD1	TRBV3-1/TRBV3-2	.	TRBJ2-3	TGTGCCAGCAGCCCCCGACAGGGGAGGGATACGCAGTATTTT	CASSPRQGRDTQYF
.	TRBV15	.	TRBJ1-1	TGTGCCACCAGCAGAGTGGACCGCCCCGAAGCTTTCTTT	CATSRVDRPEAFF
.	TRBV27	.	TRBJ1-2	TGTGCCAGCAGTCATGGACAGTTTACCAATGGCTACACCTTC	CASSHGQFTNGYTF
TRBD1	TRBV10-1	.	TRBJ1-2	TGCGCCAGCAGTGCGGGACAGGGGGCCCTCAGCTATGGCTACACCTTC	CASSAGQGALSYGYTF
.	TRBV6-1	.	TRBJ1-2	TGTGCCAGCAGTGACACCGGGACTCTCAAGGGCTACACCTTC	CASSDTGTLKGYTF
TRBD1	TRBV7-2	few	TRBJ1-1	TGTGCCAGCAGCCCACAGGGGCGATTGAACACTGAAGCTTTCTTT	CASSPQGRLNTEAFF
.	TRBV25-1	.	TRBJ1-1	TGTGCCAGCAGTGCTGCGAACACTGAAGCTTTCTTT	CASSAANTEAFF
TRBD1	TRBV29-1	.	TRBJ1-2	TGCAGCGTTGCCACAGGGGGTCACTCTGTTGGCTACACCTTC	CSVATGGHSVGYTF